The 13 T cell receptor beta chains given below trace back to one sample, sequenced in a study of blood T cell repertoires in COVID-19. Repertoires were generated with immunoSEQ multiplex PCR, while TCRdb's copy carries only in-frame clones and drops some. The sample gives around 80,000 clones, roughly 86% of which show up once; more than 9% is in the top ten. The sequencing input was peripheral blood. The receptors here all came from a man aged 60 to 69 with acute or convalescent COVID-19.

J is TRBJ1-5 and V is TRBV19, with 9 bases identical to TRBD1. The length of the CDR3 is 15 residues. Germline values: CDR1 LNHDA, CDR2 SQIVND (reference sequence). V was pared by 1 base and J by 4 bases, with 2 bases of the junction left unmatched. The chain's CDR3 is CASSIGDRANQPQHF. The CDR3 bases are TGTGCCAGTAGTATAGGGGACAGGGCTAATCAGCCCCAGCATTTT.

The J gene is TRBJ2-3, the V gene TRBV9; 7 nucleotides match TRBD2. Germline V gives CDR1 SGDLS, CDR2 YYNGEE. This CDR3 region has 17 residues. Trimming cost V 0 bases and J 2 bases; bases outside gene matches: 9. CDR3 DNA: TGTGCCAGCAGCGTAGCCTCCTTGGGAGGGCCCACAGATACGCAGTATTTT. Translation: CASSVASLGGPTDTQYF. Variable domain in full (rest from reference TRBV9 and TRBJ2-3): DSGVTQTPKHLITATGQRVTLRCSPRSGDLSVYWYQQSLDQGLQFLIQYYNGEERAKGNILERFSAQQFPDLHSELNLSSLELGDSALYFCASSVASLGGPTDTQYFGPGTRLTVL.

This rearrangement joins TRBV7-2 to TRBJ2-5; 8 bases line up with TRBD1. CDR1 and CDR2 (germline): SGHTA, FQGNSA. The CDR3 runs to 15 residues. V shed 4 bases and J 1 base; nucleotides not matched to a gene: 5. This CDR3 is CASSSGTGAQETQYF. The CDR3 DNA reads as TGTGCCAGCAGCTCCGGGACAGGAGCCCAAGAGACCCAGTACTTC.

The chain has TRBV7-9 and TRBJ1-2, with 12 bases aligning to TRBD1. The germline CDR1 and CDR2 sequences are SEHNR and FQNEAQ (reference sequence). This CDR3 has 14 amino acids. The ends lost 3 bases at V and 7 bases at J; junction bases unmatched: 3. CDR3 in DNA: TGTGCCAGCAGCTTGGGACAGGGGGCAATTGGCTACACCTTC. It encodes CASSLGQGAIGYTF.

This clone was observed a few times. The chain couples TRBV4-1 to TRBJ2-7; TRBD1 matches at 8 bases. Germline V lookup: CDR1 MGHRA, CDR2 YSYEKL. The junction had 3 bases not matched to a gene; V was cut back by 2 bases and J by 0 bases. CDR3 size: 15 residues. CDR3 DNA: TGCGCCAGCAGCCAAAGGACAGGGTTCTCCTACGAGCAGTACTTC. It yields the protein CASSQRTGFSYEQYF.

The V call is TRBV7-2, the J call TRBJ1-6; 7 bases are a match to TRBD1. This CDR3 region has 17 residues. Germline V gene data show CDR1 as SGHTA and CDR2 as FQGNSA. The V segment lost 5 bases and the J segment 0 bases; nucleotides outside the gene matches: 7. For the CDR3, the DNA is TGTGCCAGCAGCCATCCGGGACAGAGCTCCTATAATTCACCCCTCCACTTT. This encodes CASSHPGQSSYNSPLHF.

This clone has only one observation. The chain recombines TRBV27 with TRBJ1-5, with 8 bases identical to TRBD1. The CDR3 consists of 17 residues. V lost 0 bases to trimming and J lost 5 bases; unmatched junction nucleotides: 9. CDR1 is MNHEY, CDR2 SMNVEV, per germline (reference sequence). CDR3 nucleotides: TGTGCCAGCAGTTTATCGGGGGGCAGGGGGCGGGATCAGCCCCAGCATTTT. It yields the protein CASSLSGGRGRDQPQHF.

This clone was seen a handful of times. The rearrangement links TRBV6-5 to TRBJ1-1; no firm D call. The CDR3 extends over 14 amino acids. V dropped 6 bases and J dropped 1 base, with 12 bases sitting between them. Germline CDR1 and CDR2: MNHEY and SVGAGI. CDR3 amino acids: CASSLRRGNTEAFF. The CDR3 DNA reads as TGTGCCAGCAGCCTTAGGCGGGGGAACACTGAAGCTTTCTTT.

This chain joins TRBV6-5 and TRBJ2-2; 9 positions agree with TRBD2. The CDR3 consists of 14 residues. Unmatched junction bases numbered 2, after V lost 2 bases and J lost 7 bases. The germline gives CDR1 MNHEY, CDR2 SVGAGI. CDR3: CASSYLSGSGELFF. The CDR3 bases are TGTGCCAGCAGTTACCTTAGCGGGAGCGGGGAGCTGTTTTTT.

This sequence joins TRBV30 and TRBJ1-2; D is possibly TRBD1 (6 bases). The CDR3 covers 14 residues. Trimming took off 2 bases at V and 2 bases at J, with 12 bases between the two ends. In germline, CDR1 is GTSNPN, CDR2 SVGIG (reference sequence). This CDR3 reads CAWSKAGANYGYTF. For the CDR3, the DNA is TGTGCCTGGAGTAAGGCAGGGGCGAACTATGGCTACACCTTC.

V and J are TRBV5-1 and TRBJ1-1; possibly TRBD1 for D (5 bases). Trimming stripped 4 bases from V and 1 base from J, with 11 bases between. The germline V gene has CDR1 SGHRS and CDR2 YFSETQ. There are 14 residues in the CDR3. The CDR3 DNA reads as TGCGCCAGCAGCCAACAGGTATCGAACACTGAAGCTTTCTTT. Amino acids: CASSQQVSNTEAFF. Full variable domain (missing parts from reference TRBV5-1 and TRBJ1-1): KAGVTQTPRYLIKTRGQQVTLSCSPISGHRSVSWYQQTPGQGLQFLFEYFSETQRNKGNFPGRFSGRQFSNSRSEMNVSTLELGDSALYLCASSQQVSNTEAFFGQGTRLTVV.

The V and J genes are TRBV4-2 and TRBJ2-4; D may be TRBD1 (5 bases). Germline assignment: CDR1 LGHNA and CDR2 YNFKEQ. The CDR3 sequence is 18 residues long. Trimming took 1 base from V and 0 from J, leaving 16 bases between them. The CDR3 loop is CASSQGWRQSLAKNIQYF. CDR3 sequence (DNA): TGTGCCAGCAGCCAAGGCTGGCGACAGAGCTTAGCCAAAAACATTCAGTACTTC.

The J gene is TRBJ2-7, the V gene TRBV12-3 or TRBV12-4; possibly TRBD2 for D (6 bases). V lost 3 bases to trimming and J lost 2 bases, with 8 bases between them. The CDR3 spans 13 residues. This CDR3 reads CASSLRGPYEQYF. In DNA, the CDR3 is TGTGCCAGCAGTTTGCGGGGACCCTACGAGCAGTACTTC.